Below are 19 T cell receptor beta chains sequenced from a single sample in a study of CD8 T cells in ankylosing spondylitis. MiXCR was run by TCRdb on the 5' RACE reads, yielding one entry per CDR3 protein. The sample carries approximately 260,000 distinct CDR3 sequences, about a sixth recorded once. The sequencing sample was made of blood, either unsorted or a sorted T cell fraction (not recorded which). The source is a male donor with ankylosing spondylitis or in good health (not recorded which).

This clonotype was seen a handful of times. The chain is built from TRBV27 and TRBJ1-4; D ambiguous. The CDR3 length is 14 residues. With 6 bases removed from V and 9 bases from J, the gap between germline ends came to 17 bases. Germline values: CDR1 MNHEY, CDR2 SMNVEV (reference sequence). CDR3 bases: TGTGCCAGCAGCCTATTGGGAGGGAGTAAAAAACTGTTTTTT. Amino acids: CASSLLGGSKKLFF.

This clonotype appeared many times. The CDR3 spells CASSQDFSNTGELFF. In DNA form, the CDR3 reads TGCGCCAGCAGCCAGGATTTTTCGAACACCGGGGAGCTGTTTTTT. The chain combines TRBV4-3 with TRBJ2-2; D is uncertain. The germline V gene encodes CDR1 LGHNA and CDR2 YSLEER. This CDR3 spans 15 amino acids. Trimming took 3 bases from V and 0 from J, leaving 8 bases between them.

The table lists this clonotype with a few counts. The V and J genes are TRBV20-1 and TRBJ2-1; 12 bases align to TRBD2. With 3 bases clipped from V and 8 bases from J, the junction kept 11 bases outside the gene matches. Germline V lookup: CDR1 DFQATT, CDR2 SNEGSKA (reference sequence). The CDR3 loop spans 16 amino acids. This CDR3 is CSARALAGGVWDEQFF. The CDR3 nucleotides read TGCAGTGCTAGGGCGCTAGCGGGAGGGGTCTGGGATGAGCAGTTCTTC.

A few counts support this clonotype. V usage is TRBV14 and J usage is TRBJ2-7; D is possibly TRBD2 (6 bases). The germline gives CDR1 SGHDN, CDR2 FVKESK. Trimming took 1 base from V and 6 from J, leaving 13 bases between them. This CDR3 comprises 14 residues. This CDR3 reads CASSQVHRGSEQYF. The CDR3 DNA is TGTGCCAGCAGCCAAGTCCACCGGGGGAGCGAGCAGTACTTC.

This clonotype was observed a few times. The rearrangement uses TRBV4-1 and TRBJ2-1, with 11 bases identical to TRBD2. V lost 4 bases to trimming and J lost 7 bases; unmatched junction nucleotides: 6. There are 15 residues in the CDR3. Germline V gene data show CDR1 as MGHRA and CDR2 as YSYEKL. The CDR3 DNA sequence: TGCGCCAGCAGCCCCTTTAGCGGGAGGGATAATGAGCAGTTCTTC. It is translated as CASSPFSGRDNEQFF.

This clonotype was found a few times. V gene TRBV11-2 combines with J gene TRBJ1-3; D uncertain. Germline V gene sequence: CDR1 SGHAT, CDR2 FQNNGV. Trimming left V 0 bases short and J 4 bases short, with 4 bases between. The CDR3 consists of 13 residues. The CDR3 is CASSLDLGNTIYF. The CDR3 DNA reads as TGTGCCAGCAGCTTAGATTTGGGAAACACCATATATTTT.

This clonotype was recorded a few times. The chain recombines TRBV10-3 with TRBJ2-3; no definite D call. The germline CDR1 and CDR2 sequences are ENHRY and SYGVKD. V lost 4 bases, J lost 2 bases, and 10 bases lay in between. The CDR3 totals 14 residues. This chain's CDR3 is CAISGISPTDTQYF. Here the CDR3 DNA reads TGTGCCATCAGTGGAATATCACCCACAGATACGCAGTATTTT.

This clonotype showed up many times. The chain couples TRBV3-1 to TRBJ2-3; D gene unclear. The CDR3 covers 14 residues. With 2 bases removed from V and 3 bases from J, the gap between germline ends came to 9 bases. Germline CDR1 LGHDT, CDR2 YNNKEL (reference sequence). The CDR3 region is CASSQRLQTDTQYF. Written as DNA, the CDR3 is TGTGCCAGCAGCCAACGCCTTCAAACAGATACGCAGTATTTT.

The sample holds many counts of this clonotype. V and J are TRBV7-8 and TRBJ2-1; 12 bases align to TRBD1. The J segment lost 10 bases and the V segment lost 4 bases, leaving 17 bases of the junction unmatched. CDR1 and CDR2 (germline): SGHVS, FQNEAQ. This CDR3 spans 18 amino acids. The CDR3 bases are TGTGCCAGCAGCTCTCGACTGCCGGGACAGGGGGCATTTGAGGAGCAGTTCTTC. This encodes CASSSRLPGQGAFEEQFF.

The chain combines TRBV15 with TRBJ2-3, with TRBD1 matching over 12 bases. CDR3 size: 16 residues. The germline V gene encodes CDR1 LNHNV and CDR2 YYDKDF (reference sequence). Trimming at V came to 4 bases and at J to 6 bases, leaving 8 bases not matched to a gene. The CDR3 nucleotides read TGTGCCACCAGCAACCCGGGACAGGGGGCTTTGGATACGCAGTATTTT. It yields the protein CATSNPGQGALDTQYF.

This sequence joins TRBV3-1 and TRBJ1-2, with 8 bases matching TRBD1. The J segment lost 3 bases and the V segment lost 4 bases, leaving 7 bases of the junction unmatched. CDR1 is LGHDT and CDR2 is YNNKEL in the germline V gene (reference sequence). This CDR3 region has 15 residues. The CDR3 sequence: CASSPLDRVDYGYTF. The CDR3 DNA reads TGTGCCAGCAGCCCCCTGGACAGGGTGGACTATGGCTACACCTTC. Looking up the rest from reference TRBV3-1 and TRBJ1-2 gives the full variable domain: DTAVSQTPKYLVTQMGNDKSIKCEQNLGHDTMYWYKQDSKKFLKIMFSYNNKELIINETVPNRFSPKSPDKAHLNLHINSLELGDSAVYFCASSPLDRVDYGYTFGSGTRLTVV.

This clonotype was seen repeatedly, ten times or more. In DNA form, the CDR3 reads TGCAGCGTTGAGGCTCTAGCGGGTGGAGGCTACGAGCAGTACTTC. It translates to CSVEALAGGGYEQYF. The chain joins TRBV29-1 to TRBJ2-7; TRBD2 aligns across 8 bases. Germline-derived CDR1 and CDR2 are SQVTM and ANQGSEA. With V trimmed by 3 bases and J by 3 bases, 10 bases remained unmatched. The CDR3 extends over 15 amino acids.

CDR3 nucleotides: TGCAGTGCTTACCGGGACAGCCTAGCCAAAAACATTCAGTACTTC. This encodes CSAYRDSLAKNIQYF. The chain employs TRBV20-1 and TRBJ2-4, with 7 bases identical to TRBD1. CDR3 length: 15 residues. With V trimmed by 5 bases and J by 0 bases, 7 bases remained unmatched. In germline, CDR1 is DFQATT, CDR2 SNEGSKA (reference sequence).

CDR3 amino acids: CASSLWLAGSNEQFF. Written as DNA, the CDR3 is TGTGCCAGCAGCTTATGGCTAGCGGGAAGCAATGAGCAGTTCTTC. The chain combines TRBV13 with TRBJ2-1; 9 bases align to TRBD2. J gave up 6 bases and V 2 bases, and 5 bases lay outside the gene matches. Germline V gene lookup returns CDR1 PRHDT and CDR2 FYEKMQ (reference sequence). The CDR3 consists of 15 residues.

The chain combines TRBV5-1 with TRBJ2-7; 7 bases fit TRBD1. Germline V gene lookup returns CDR1 SGHRS and CDR2 YFSETQ. CDR3 length: 17 amino acids. The V and J ends lost 3 bases and 3 bases, in that order; junction bases with no gene match: 15. The CDR3 loop is CASSSYRQGSEDYEQYF. In DNA form, the CDR3 reads TGCGCCAGCAGCTCGTACCGACAGGGTTCAGAGGACTACGAGCAGTACTTC.

This clonotype was seen more than once but under ten times. CDR3 DNA: TGTGCCAGCAGTTTAATCGGTCCCCCCGGTGAGCAGTACTTC. Its translation: CASSLIGPPGEQYF. V is TRBV27 and J is TRBJ2-7; no definite D call. From germline, CDR1 is MNHEY and CDR2 SMNVEV (reference sequence). Trimming left V 2 bases short and J 7 bases short, with 15 bases between. This CDR3 is built from 14 residues.

This clonotype was observed at least ten times. The chain recombines TRBV2 with TRBJ2-3; no definite D call. Germline V gene data show CDR1 as SNHLY and CDR2 as FYNNEI. This CDR3 is 13 amino acids long. Trimming took 5 bases from V and 6 from J, leaving 12 bases between them. The CDR3 bases are TGTGCCAGCAGTCCGGCAGCAACGGATACGCAGTATTTT. It specifies CASSPAATDTQYF.

The J gene is TRBJ2-7, the V gene TRBV29-1; 10 positions agree with TRBD2. V was pared by 4 bases and J by 2 bases, with 2 bases of the junction left unmatched. Germline CDR1 and CDR2: SQVTM and ANQGSEA. This CDR3 is 13 amino acids long. The CDR3 DNA is TGCAGCGTTGTCGGACTAGCGGCCTACGAGCAGTACTTC. Its protein is CSVVGLAAYEQYF.

This clonotype has a handful of counts. The rearrangement uses TRBV6-2 or TRBV6-3 and TRBJ2-7, with TRBD2 identical over 7 bases. J lost 3 bases, V lost 10 bases, and 6 bases had no gene match. The CDR3 is made up of 12 amino acids. From germline, CDR1 is MNHEY and CDR2 SVGEGT. CDR3 loop: CATRLAIYEQYF. In nucleotides, the CDR3 is TGTGCCACCAGACTAGCCATCTACGAGCAGTACTTC.